This TCR beta chain was profiled in a study of human T cells and chemical hapten exposure. Across the whole study: Investigators sensitized roughly 2 cm by roughly 2 cm of upper inner arm skin with 2% DPC. DPC at 0.01% went onto the upper back in patch tests, read at 6 days. Notes on the study in general: Patch test scores rose with PT1 expanded TCR counts, a positive correlation.

Time point in this sample: patch test 1, 2 weeks after DPC sensitization. Treatment specified: therapeutic diphenylcyclopropenone sensitization with weekly scalp DPC. This clonotype was picked up many times. Its antigen remains unknown. The germline V and J ends were trimmed by 3 bases and 2 bases, with 10 bases remaining between them. The CDR3 has 14 amino acids. TCRdb ran MiXCR on the RACE reads and lists one entry per CDR3 protein. The data contain fewer than 400,000 distinct CDR3 sequences, about 7% of them seen just once; the ten biggest clones take up more than 7%. Material: whole blood, obtained in connection with sensitization to the hapten diphenylcyclopropenone (DPC). The chain recombines TRBV12-3 or TRBV12-4 with TRBJ1-2, with D possibly matching TRBD1 (5 bases). The receptor's source is a woman under 30 with alopecia areata. Some clones in this sample may be carry-over from other donors' samples. The CDR3, as DNA: TGTGCCAGCAGTTTCGGGGGATTCAACTATGGCTACACCTTC. Translating it yields CASSFGGFNYGYTF.